Reported below is one TCR beta chain. Clones were read by immunoSEQ multiplex PCR, and TCRdb kept only the in-frame ones, dropping some. The data contain 100,000 to 150,000 clones, roughly 84% of them singletons. CDR1 is GTSNPN and CDR2 is SVGIG in the germline V gene (reference sequence). V was cut by 0 bases and J by 8 bases, with 17 bases left in between. The CDR3 is 15 residues long. This record comes from a study of control samples from healthy donors and cancer patients. The V gene is TRBV30, the J gene TRBJ2-1; D is undetermined. The sample consisted of blood. The receptor comes from a young man in good health. CDR3 nucleotides: TGTGCCTGGAGTGTATTCTATCTTGGCGCCGATGAGCAGTTCTTC. This sequence encodes CAWSVFYLGADEQFF. Complete variable domain (other parts from reference TRBV30 and TRBJ2-1): SQTIHQWPATLVQPVGSPLSLECTVEGTSNPNLYWYRQAAGRGLQLLFYSVGIGQISSEVPQNLSASRPQDRQFILSSKKLLLSDSGFYLCAWSVFYLGADEQFFGPGTRLTVL.